Each of the 27 T cell receptor beta chains below was sequenced from the same sample in a study of cytomegalovirus exposure and HLA in healthy donors. PCR amplification relied on 60 Vbeta primers (plus 13 Jbeta primers). Generated by immunoSEQ multiplex PCR, the TCRdb table keeps only in-frame clones and is missing some. The table lists tens of thousands of clones, approximately 90% of them singletons, with 9% to 13% in the top ten. Sequencing input: PBMCs. The receptor set was obtained from a woman in her twenties or thirties in good health and CMV-seropositive.

The chain has TRBV4-2 and TRBJ2-3; a weak D match, TRBD1 (5 bases). This CDR3 contains 14 residues. Germline values: CDR1 LGHNA, CDR2 YNFKEQ. Trimming took off 2 bases at V and 6 bases at J, with 12 bases between the two ends. The DNA of the CDR3 is TGTGCCAGCAGCCAATTGGGGCATGGGGATACGCAGTATTTT. Translating gives CASSQLGHGDTQYF.

This clone was observed a handful of times. At one of its ends the junction is not consistent with the germline gene, which may arise from a read error. V usage is TRBV10-3 and J usage is TRBJ1-2; a weak D match, TRBD1 (6 bases). CDR3 length equals 15 residues. CDR1 ENHRY and CDR2 SYGVKD come from the germline V gene. Here the CDR3 DNA reads TGTGCCAGCAGTCAACAGGGACATGACGGCTATGGCTACACCTTC. Translated, it gives CASSQQGHDGYGYTF.

V usage is TRBV15 and J usage is TRBJ1-3; the D is unclear. Trimming cost V 0 bases and J 2 bases, with 8 bases left between them. Germline CDR1 reads LNHNV; CDR2 reads YYDKDF (reference sequence). This CDR3 comprises 15 residues. The CDR3 DNA reads as TGTGCCACCAGCAGAGACAGGCCTCCTGGAAACACCATATATTTT. Its protein product is CATSRDRPPGNTIYF.

The chain couples TRBV10-1 to TRBJ2-1, with 13 bases matching TRBD2. V was pared by 6 bases and J by 7 bases, with 12 bases of the junction left unmatched. The CDR3 contains 17 residues. CDR1 is WNHNN, CDR2 SYGVQD, per germline (reference sequence). The CDR3 sequence is CASSGTSGNVGLNEQFF. Written as DNA, the CDR3 is TGCGCCAGCAGCGGGACTAGCGGGAACGTAGGGCTAAATGAGCAGTTCTTC.

The chain recombines TRBV5-4 with TRBJ2-5; a possible D gene is TRBD2 (5 bases). This CDR3 comprises 11 residues. Looked up from germline, CDR1 is SGHNT and CDR2 is YYREEE (reference sequence). The V gene lost 2 bases and the J gene lost 11 bases, with 10 bases spanning the gap. CDR3 sequence: CASSLGLEQYF. In DNA, the CDR3 is TGTGCCAGCAGCTTAGGACTGGAGCAGTACTTC.

The rearrangement uses TRBV27 and TRBJ2-7; TRBD2 agrees at 11 bases. Unmatched junction bases numbered 17, after V lost 11 bases and J lost 5 bases. The germline gives CDR1 MNHEY, CDR2 SMNVEV (reference sequence). The CDR3 covers 16 residues. CDR3 coding DNA: TGTGCCTCCAGGGACAGCCTAGCGGGAGGCCATCACGAGCAGTACTTC. Translated: CASRDSLAGGHHEQYF.

V and J are TRBV6-1 and TRBJ2-7; D gene ambiguous. The CDR3 loop spans 15 amino acids. V lost 2 bases and J lost 6, with 17 bases in between. Looked up from germline, CDR1 is MNHNS and CDR2 is SASEGT. CDR3 in amino acids: CASSERILGGPEQYF. For the CDR3, the DNA is TGTGCCAGCAGTGAACGTATACTGGGTGGGCCCGAGCAGTACTTC.

The genes are TRBV2 and TRBJ2-1, with D perhaps matching TRBD2 (6 bases). This CDR3 is built from 13 residues. The V gene's germline CDR1 is SNHLY and CDR2 FYNNEI. Trimming removed 4 bases at V and 9 bases at J, with 13 bases between. The CDR3 region has the DNA TGTGCCAGCAGTGTCGGGACTCGTGGTGAGCAGTTCTTC. Amino acid sequence: CASSVGTRGEQFF.

The chain uses TRBV2 and TRBJ1-5, with 7 nucleotides matching TRBD1. The CDR3 is 14 residues long. J was trimmed by 5 bases and V by 4 bases; bases with no gene match: 5. Germline lookup yields CDR1 SNHLY and CDR2 FYNNEI. In DNA form, the CDR3 reads TGTGCCAGCAGTGCTAATACAGGGGATCAGCCCCAGCATTTT. Translated: CASSANTGDQPQHF. Combining the CDR3 with reference TRBV2 and TRBJ1-5 gives the whole variable domain EPEVTQTPSHQVTQMGQEVILRCVPISNHLYFYWYRQILGQKVEFLVSFYNNEISEKSEIFDDQFSVERPDGSNFTLKIRSTKLEDSAMYFCASSANTGDQPQHFGDGTRLSIL.

This chain connects TRBV4-2 to TRBJ2-7; no reliable D call. Trimming pared 3 bases from V and 7 bases from J, leaving 7 bases between. The CDR3 spans 11 residues. Germline V lookup: CDR1 LGHNA, CDR2 YNFKEQ. The CDR3 spells CASSHYSEQYF. The CDR3 nucleotides are TGTGCCAGCAGCCATTACTCGGAGCAGTACTTC.

The chain employs TRBV6-1 and TRBJ2-1; D gene unclear. The germline V gene has CDR1 MNHNS and CDR2 SASEGT. Trimming left V 0 bases short and J 8 bases short, with 5 bases between. The CDR3 has 12 residues. The CDR3 coding sequence is TGTGCCAGCAGTGAAGCCTTCCATGAGCAGTTCTTC. It is translated as CASSEAFHEQFF.

This chain uses TRBV10-3 with TRBJ2-3; 12 nucleotides line up with TRBD2. Per germline, CDR1 ENHRY and CDR2 SYGVKD. This CDR3 is built from 15 residues. V shed 2 bases and J 3 bases; nucleotides not matched to a gene: 0. CDR3 DNA sequence: TGTGCCATCAGTGAGACTAGCGGGAGGACAGATACGCAGTATTTT. This gives the protein CAISETSGRTDTQYF.

The chain uses TRBV7-9 and TRBJ1-1; D may be TRBD1 (5 bases). The germline CDR1 and CDR2 sequences are SEHNR and FQNEAQ (reference sequence). Trimming left V 1 base short and J 6 bases short, with 18 bases between. The CDR3 totals 16 residues. The CDR3: CASSLGVWGLGAEAFF. The CDR3, as DNA: TGTGCCAGCAGCTTAGGGGTTTGGGGCCTGGGCGCTGAAGCTTTCTTT.

This sequence joins TRBV9 and TRBJ1-1; TRBD1 matches at 11 bases. The CDR3 is made up of 15 amino acids. Germline CDR1 is SGDLS and CDR2 is YYNGEE. V gave up 2 bases and J gave up 5 bases; unmatched junction bases: 5. CDR3 in DNA: TGTGCCAGCAGCGTGTCCGGGACAGGGGGAACTGAAGCTTTCTTT. Encoded protein: CASSVSGTGGTEAFF.

The chain combines TRBV2 with TRBJ1-2; D might be TRBD1 (6 bases). Germline CDR1 SNHLY, CDR2 FYNNEI. V lost 1 base and J 4 bases, leaving 13 bases between the germline ends. This CDR3 has 15 residues. In DNA form, the CDR3 reads TGTGCCAGCAGTGAAGAGAGGGGACACAGCTATGGCTACACCTTC. It encodes CASSEERGHSYGYTF.

This rearrangement joins TRBV19 to TRBJ2-6; TRBD2 is a possible D gene (6 bases). CDR3 size: 19 residues. The germline gives CDR1 LNHDA, CDR2 SQIVND (reference sequence). Trimming removed 3 bases at V and 2 bases at J, with 20 bases between. In DNA, the CDR3 is TGTGCCAGTAGTATCGGGTCAGGGACTCCCGCGCCTGGGGCCAACGTCCTGACTTTC. Amino acids: CASSIGSGTPAPGANVLTF.

The CDR3, as DNA: TGCAGCGTTGGGACTAGCGTAGCCTACGAGCAGTACTTC. It translates to CSVGTSVAYEQYF. This rearrangement joins TRBV29-1 to TRBJ2-7; TRBD2 agrees at 9 bases. This CDR3 region has 13 residues. J gave up 2 bases and V 4 bases, and 3 bases lay outside the gene matches. Germline values: CDR1 SQVTM, CDR2 ANQGSEA.

J is TRBJ1-1 and V is TRBV10-3; 8 positions agree with TRBD1. The CDR3 is 14 residues long. V was clipped by 7 bases and J by 1 base; unmatched bases: 5. Germline V CDR1 and CDR2: ENHRY, SYGVKD. CDR3 in amino acids: CAINPGTGNTEAFF. CDR3 DNA: TGTGCCATCAACCCCGGGACAGGGAACACTGAAGCTTTCTTT.

The genes are TRBV30 and TRBJ1-1; the match to TRBD1 covers 12 bases. Germline CDR1 reads GTSNPN; CDR2 reads SVGIG (reference sequence). The CDR3 is 15 residues long. V lost 8 bases to trimming and J lost 3 bases; unmatched junction nucleotides: 10. CDR3 protein: CARTRDRGHYTEAFF. CDR3 sequence (DNA): TGTGCCCGCACCCGGGACAGGGGGCATTACACTGAAGCTTTCTTT.

This chain connects TRBV29-1 to TRBJ1-2; a possible D gene is TRBD1 (5 bases). The CDR3 is 13 residues long. V lost 6 bases and J lost 5, with 16 bases in between. Germline V gene lookup returns CDR1 SQVTM and CDR2 ANQGSEA. The CDR3 region has the DNA TGCAGCGTCTCCCGCGGACAACCTTATGGCTACACCTTC. It encodes CSVSRGQPYGYTF. The full variable domain, completed using reference TRBV29-1 and TRBJ1-2, is SAVISQKPSRDICQRGTSLTIQCQVDSQVTMMFWYRQQPGQSLTLIATANQGSEATYESGFVIDKFPISRPNLTFSTLTVSNMSPEDSSIYLCSVSRGQPYGYTFGSGTRLTVV.

The V and J genes are TRBV27 and TRBJ2-5; 8 bases are a match to TRBD2. Unmatched junction bases numbered 10, after V lost 6 bases and J lost 7 bases. From germline, CDR1 is MNHEY and CDR2 SMNVEV (reference sequence). The CDR3 spans 14 residues. The CDR3 is CASRATSVELTQYF. DNA of the CDR3: TGTGCCAGCAGGGCGACTAGCGTTGAGTTGACCCAGTACTTC.

The chain recombines TRBV29-1 with TRBJ2-2; tentatively, D is TRBD2 (7 bases). V was trimmed by 7 bases and J by 3 bases, leaving 15 bases between them. CDR3 size: 14 residues. CDR1 is SQVTM, CDR2 ANQGSEA, per germline. Here the CDR3 reads CSARQGGDTGELFF. Written as DNA, the CDR3 is TGCAGCGCCAGACAAGGGGGGGACACCGGGGAGCTGTTTTTT.

This clone was counted only a few times. This CDR3 reads CASSRSTGANYGYTF. The CDR3 DNA is TGTGCCAGCAGCAGGTCCACCGGGGCTAACTATGGCTACACCTTC. The rearrangement links TRBV5-6 to TRBJ1-2; D gene uncertain. In germline, CDR1 is SGHDT, CDR2 YYEEEE. CDR3 length: 15 amino acids. Trimming took 4 bases from V and 0 from J, leaving 13 bases between them. Drawing the rest from reference TRBV5-6 and TRBJ1-2, the complete variable domain is DAGVTQSPTHLIKTRGQQVTLRCSPKSGHDTVSWYQQALGQGPQFIFQYYEEEERQRGNFPDRFSGHQFPNYSSELNVNALLLGDSALYLCASSRSTGANYGYTFGSGTRLTVV.

About this clone: Other DNA sequences in the same sample also yield this CDR3. The chain recombines TRBV10-3 with TRBJ2-7, with D possibly matching TRBD2 (5 bases). Germline V gene sequence: CDR1 ENHRY, CDR2 SYGVKD. The V gene lost 8 bases and the J gene lost 5 bases, with 10 bases spanning the gap. The length of the CDR3 is 11 residues. In DNA, the CDR3 is TGTGCCATCGCGGGCCTCCACGAGCAGTACTTC. Residues: CAIAGLHEQYF.

The rearrangement joins TRBV10-2 to TRBJ1-2; TRBD1 matches 8 bases. Germline CDR1 reads WSHSY; CDR2 reads SAAADI. V lost 4 bases and J lost 7; bases outside the gene matches: 5. This CDR3 spans 13 amino acids. This CDR3 is CASSVRGQGGYTF. Here the CDR3 DNA reads TGCGCCAGCAGTGTCAGGGGGCAGGGTGGCTACACCTTC.

The chain employs TRBV6-1 and TRBJ2-7; 11 bases fit TRBD2. Germline CDR1 and CDR2: MNHNS and SASEGT. Trimming removed 5 bases from V and 4 bases from J; junction bases left unmatched: 4. This CDR3 region has 14 residues. CDR3 nucleotide sequence: TGTGCCAGCAGTCTTACTAGCGGGAGTTACGAGCAGTACTTC. Translation: CASSLTSGSYEQYF.

The V call is TRBV7-9, the J call TRBJ2-5, with unresolved D. CDR1 and CDR2 from the germline V gene are SEHNR and FQNEAQ (reference sequence). V lost 5 bases and J 7 bases, leaving 11 bases between the germline ends. The CDR3 runs to 12 residues. The CDR3, as DNA: TGTGCCAGCAGCATATCGACGGGGACCCAGTACTTC. This translates into CASSISTGTQYF.